Each of the 28 T cell receptor beta chains below was sequenced from the same sample in a study of identical twins (dated by TCRdb to 2016 to 2018). Library preparation was by 5' RACE. The reads were generated on an Illumina HiSeq 2000. In TCRdb, the public reads were trimmed at Q25 with fastp and aligned with MiXCR, with productive beta chains retained. Rows merge per CDR3 protein into single entries with the most common DNA and genes. The sample table shows around 240,000 distinct CDR3 sequences, and around 7% are seen once. The biggest ten clones account for approximately 3.6% of the sample. Separately, the same data were catalogued under a study of yellow fever vaccine responses in identical twins.

What was sequenced was memory (CD45RO+) T cells sorted from blood. The cell subset or site label corresponds to: CD45RO+ enriched T cells. These receptors all stem from a woman aged 18-30 years in good health.

Only a few counts were recorded for this clonotype. V gene TRBV28 combines with J gene TRBJ2-3, with D perhaps TRBD2 (5 bases). The CDR3 sequence is 15 residues long. V lost 11 bases and J 1 base, leaving 19 bases between the germline ends. Germline CDR1 is MDHEN and CDR2 is SYDVKM. CDR3 loop: CACTGGPGGTDTQYF. For the CDR3, the DNA is TGTGCCTGTACCGGAGGCCCCGGAGGCACAGATACGCAGTATTTT.

This clonotype showed up many times. The rearrangement uses TRBV12-3 or TRBV12-4 and TRBJ1-4; weak D call: TRBD1 (6 bases). The CDR3 runs 15 residues. The V end lost 6 bases, the J end lost 7 bases, and 18 bases lay between the germline ends. CDR3 coding DNA: TGTGCCAGCAGACCGAGGGGCGCGGGGGCTGAAAAACTGTTTTTT. Residues: CASRPRGAGAEKLFF.

This clonotype was detected only a few times. This chain joins TRBV7-8 and TRBJ2-1; 10 nucleotides line up with TRBD2. This CDR3 is built from 15 residues. V dropped 6 bases and J dropped 8; count of bases not matched to a gene: 10. CDR1 and CDR2 (germline): SGHVS, FQNEAQ. This CDR3 is CASSLASGGADEQFF. As DNA, the CDR3 is TGTGCCAGCAGTCTAGCCAGCGGGGGGGCCGATGAGCAGTTCTTC.

This clonotype was seen many times. This sequence joins TRBV5-1 and TRBJ1-2; D call uncertain. Germline assignment: CDR1 SGHRS and CDR2 YFSETQ. Trimming took 4 bases from V and 7 from J, leaving 14 bases between them. This CDR3 comprises 13 residues. CDR3 sequence (DNA): TGCGCCAGCAGCGAACCCGTGGCGACTGGCTACACCTTC. Translated, it gives CASSEPVATGYTF.

The table lists this clonotype with many counts. This chain uses TRBV7-2 with TRBJ2-3; TRBD1 is a possible D gene (6 bases). V lost 2 bases to trimming and J lost 9 bases, with 18 bases between them. In germline, CDR1 is SGHTA, CDR2 FQGNSA. This CDR3 has 15 residues. The CDR3 is CASSLSRDIGGTQYF. The CDR3 nucleotides are TGTGCCAGCAGCTTAAGCCGGGACATCGGCGGGACGCAGTATTTT.

This clonotype was found many times. The V and J genes are TRBV24-1 and TRBJ2-1, with 9 bases aligning to TRBD2. V shed 4 bases and J 5 bases; nucleotides not matched to a gene: 5. Germline loops: CDR1 KGHDR, CDR2 SFDVKD. The CDR3 has 15 amino acids. The CDR3 nucleotides are TGTGCCACCAGTGACTCTAGCGGGAACCACAATGAGCAGTTCTTC. Protein product: CATSDSSGNHNEQFF.

This clonotype was found many times. The J gene is TRBJ2-7, the V gene TRBV6-5; 7 bases align to TRBD2. The CDR3 runs to 15 residues. Germline V gene lookup returns CDR1 MNHEY and CDR2 SVGAGI. J was trimmed by 2 bases and V by 10 bases; bases with no gene match: 14. The CDR3 region is CATKLAGVTAYEQYF. As DNA, the CDR3 is TGTGCCACCAAGTTGGCGGGGGTGACTGCCTACGAGCAGTACTTC.

A few counts support this clonotype. The chain couples TRBV3-1 to TRBJ2-1, with 10 nucleotides matching TRBD2. Germline V CDR1 and CDR2: LGHDT, YNNKEL (reference sequence). The CDR3 has 15 residues. After removal of 5 bases from V and 3 bases from J, the junction contained 4 bases not matched to a gene. The CDR3 reads CASSRTSGFYNEQFF. CDR3 sequence (DNA): TGTGCCAGCAGCAGGACTAGCGGTTTCTACAATGAGCAGTTCTTC.

This clonotype was detected a few times. This chain joins TRBV7-8 and TRBJ2-1; 13 bases align to TRBD2. The V segment lost 5 bases and the J segment 4 bases; nucleotides outside the gene matches: 8. The CDR3 runs 17 residues. Germline CDR1 and CDR2: SGHVS and FQNEAQ. In DNA form, the CDR3 reads TGTGCCAGCAGCCAACCGACTAGCGGGGGGCGGTACAATGAGCAGTTCTTC. Protein product: CASSQPTSGGRYNEQFF.

This clonotype was recorded at least ten times. J is TRBJ2-5 and V is TRBV20-1, with 15 bases identical to TRBD2. This CDR3 has 16 amino acids. Per germline, CDR1 DFQATT and CDR2 SNEGSKA (reference sequence). V was pared by 6 bases and J by 5 bases, with 10 bases of the junction left unmatched. The CDR3 sequence is CSASPWTSGRGETQYF. DNA of the CDR3: TGCAGTGCGAGTCCTTGGACTAGCGGGAGGGGTGAGACCCAGTACTTC.

The rearrangement joins TRBV20-1 to TRBJ2-5; D gene unclear. Germline V gene sequence: CDR1 DFQATT, CDR2 SNEGSKA (reference sequence). CDR3 length equals 14 residues. Between the trimmed V and J ends, which lost 0 bases and 5 bases, there was a span of 13 bases. CDR3 protein: CSAREGGDAETQYF. The CDR3 region has the DNA TGCAGTGCTAGAGAGGGTGGGGATGCGGAGACCCAGTACTTC.

This clonotype has a handful of counts. V and J are TRBV6-1 and TRBJ2-2; D might be TRBD1 or TRBD2, each matching 6 bases. This CDR3 comprises 16 residues. V shed 6 bases and J shed 4 bases, with 18 bases lying between them. The germline V gene encodes CDR1 MNHNS and CDR2 SASEGT. The CDR3 loop is CASRRGLLDTTGELFF. The CDR3, as DNA: TGTGCCAGCAGACGGGGGCTGCTCGACACCACCGGGGAGCTGTTTTTT.

V usage is TRBV10-3 and J usage is TRBJ1-5; D might be TRBD1 (5 bases). This CDR3 region has 17 residues. V lost 6 bases and J 3 bases, leaving 21 bases between the germline ends. Germline CDR1 is ENHRY and CDR2 is SYGVKD. For the CDR3, the DNA is TGTGCCATCAGCTCACATGCCGGAGGGGCTTCCAATCAGCCCCAGCATTTT. Translating it yields CAISSHAGGASNQPQHF.

This clonotype was recorded many times. The V call is TRBV5-1, the J call TRBJ2-1; D gene uncertain. Trimming took 0 bases from V and 4 from J, leaving 14 bases between them. Germline V gene data show CDR1 as SGHRS and CDR2 as YFSETQ. The CDR3 extends over 16 amino acids. The CDR3 DNA is TGCGCCAGCAGCTTGGGTGGGTTGGCTCCTTACAATGAGCAGTTCTTC. As protein: CASSLGGLAPYNEQFF.

This clonotype was detected a few times. The J gene is TRBJ2-7, the V gene TRBV28; 8 nucleotides line up with TRBD1. The CDR3 loop spans 14 amino acids. CDR1 is MDHEN, CDR2 SYDVKM, per germline. J gave up 2 bases and V 2 bases, and 2 bases lay outside the gene matches. Written as DNA, the CDR3 is TGTGCCAGCAGTTTAACAGGGGGTCCCTACGAGCAGTACGTC. It specifies CASSLTGGPYEQYV.

There are a few counts of this clonotype. The chain links TRBV5-1 to TRBJ2-1; no definite D call. V was cut by 0 bases and J by 9 bases, with 13 bases left in between. Germline V CDR1 and CDR2: SGHRS, YFSETQ. The CDR3 loop spans 14 amino acids. The CDR3: CASSLELGIGEQFF. CDR3 coding DNA: TGCGCCAGCAGCTTGGAGCTGGGGATAGGTGAGCAGTTCTTC.

The V call is TRBV4-2, the J call TRBJ2-2; 11 bases are shared with TRBD2. Germline CDR1 LGHNA, CDR2 YNFKEQ. This CDR3 has 16 amino acids. V dropped 4 bases and J dropped 6; count of bases not matched to a gene: 7. The CDR3 sequence is CASSLSIAGGPGELFF. The CDR3 DNA follows: TGTGCCAGCAGCCTTTCAATAGCGGGGGGGCCCGGGGAGCTGTTTTTT.

This clonotype was observed many times. V gene TRBV7-8 combines with J gene TRBJ2-1; 10 bases align to TRBD2. The CDR3 extends over 19 amino acids. V dropped 1 base and J dropped 0; count of bases not matched to a gene: 9. CDR1 SGHVS and CDR2 FQNEAQ come from the germline V gene. The CDR3 loop reads CASSLVLAGAYSSYNEQFF. In DNA form, the CDR3 reads TGTGCCAGCAGCTTAGTTCTAGCGGGGGCATATAGCTCCTACAATGAGCAGTTCTTC.

The chain is built from TRBV29-1 and TRBJ2-5, with D hard to call. Germline lookup yields CDR1 SQVTM and CDR2 ANQGSEA. There are 11 residues in the CDR3. V lost 5 bases and J lost 4, with 8 bases in between. The CDR3 reads CSVQDRETQYF. The CDR3 coding sequence is TGCAGCGTTCAGGATAGAGAGACCCAGTACTTC.

This clonotype was recorded a few times. V usage is TRBV19 and J usage is TRBJ1-1; 9 nucleotides align to TRBD1. Germline lookup yields CDR1 LNHDA and CDR2 SQIVND (reference sequence). Losses at the gene ends were 6 bases for V and 1 base for J; bases not matched to a gene: 9. The CDR3 loop spans 16 amino acids. The CDR3 here is CASSRQGGGGNTEAFF. DNA for the CDR3: TGTGCCAGTAGCCGACAGGGGGGGGGCGGGAACACTGAAGCTTTCTTT. The full variable domain, completed using reference TRBV19 and TRBJ1-1, is DGGITQSPKYLFRKEGQNVTLSCEQNLNHDAMYWYRQDPGQGLRLIYYSQIVNDFQKGDIAEGYSVSREKKESFPLTVTSAQKNPTAFYLCASSRQGGGGNTEAFFGQGTRLTVV.

This clonotype was observed many times. V is TRBV2 and J is TRBJ1-2; possible D gene TRBD1, 5 bases. The CDR3 covers 12 residues. V was pared by 5 bases and J by 7 bases, with 11 bases between. Per germline, CDR1 SNHLY and CDR2 FYNNEI. For the CDR3, the DNA is TGTGCCAGCAGTCGACAGAACGGTGGCTACACCTTC. Its protein is CASSRQNGGYTF.

This clonotype has ten or more counts. This CDR3 reads CASSFDRSEGGDEQYV. Written as DNA, the CDR3 is TGTGCCAGCAGCTTCGATAGGTCCGAAGGGGGCGACGAGCAGTACGTC. The chain joins TRBV7-8 to TRBJ2-7; 7 bases fit TRBD1. The CDR3 loop spans 16 amino acids. The junction had 13 bases not matched to a gene; V was cut back by 3 bases and J by 5 bases. CDR1 and CDR2 (germline): SGHVS, FQNEAQ.

This chain connects TRBV6-4 to TRBJ2-2, with D possibly being TRBD1 (5 bases). CDR1 and CDR2 (germline): MRHNA, SNTAGT. The CDR3 is 14 amino acids. V was trimmed by 4 bases and J by 2 bases, leaving 8 bases between them. The CDR3 loop reads CASSVGANTGELFF. In nucleotides, the CDR3 is TGTGCCAGCAGTGTTGGGGCTAACACCGGGGAGCTGTTTTTT.

The J gene is TRBJ2-2, the V gene TRBV5-1; TRBD1 matches at 7 bases. J was trimmed by 5 bases and V by 0 bases; bases with no gene match: 16. There are 19 residues in the CDR3. In germline, CDR1 is SGHRS, CDR2 YFSETQ. The chain's CDR3 is CASSLARRPGQTGTGELFF. CDR3 nucleotide sequence: TGCGCCAGCAGCTTGGCCCGGAGGCCGGGACAGACGGGGACCGGGGAGCTGTTTTTT.

This clonotype was detected a few times. The chain has TRBV4-2 and TRBJ2-1; 8 bases agree with TRBD2. The germline V gene encodes CDR1 LGHNA and CDR2 YNFKEQ. The V segment lost 0 bases and the J segment 7 bases; nucleotides outside the gene matches: 8. CDR3 size: 16 residues. As DNA, the CDR3 is TGTGCCAGCAGCCAAGATCAAAGCGGGGGTATAAATGAGCAGTTCTTC. This translates into CASSQDQSGGINEQFF.

This clonotype was counted only a few times. V gene TRBV7-3 combines with J gene TRBJ2-1; 7 bases line up with TRBD1. Per germline, CDR1 SGHTA and CDR2 FQGTGA. V lost 4 bases to trimming and J lost 1 base; unmatched junction nucleotides: 16. This CDR3 spans 19 amino acids. The CDR3 bases are TGTGCCAGCAGCTCGACAGGACAGGCGCTACTAGTTTCCTACAATGAGCAGTTCTTC. Translated, it gives CASSSTGQALLVSYNEQFF.

In its sample, this clonotype was seen many times. This chain uses TRBV10-3 with TRBJ2-2; 7 bases fit TRBD2. Germline loops: CDR1 ENHRY, CDR2 SYGVKD. V was pared by 8 bases and J by 1 base, with 7 bases of the junction left unmatched. CDR3 length equals 15 residues. The CDR3 DNA reads TGTGCCATCCGGGAGCGGGACCAGAACACCGGGGAGCTGTTTTTT. Translated, it gives CAIRERDQNTGELFF.

This clonotype was seen at least ten times. The chain is built from TRBV5-1 and TRBJ2-5, with D perhaps being TRBD1 or TRBD2 (6 bases each). The CDR3 sequence is 16 residues long. Trimming took 0 bases from V and 0 from J, leaving 12 bases between them. CDR1 SGHRS and CDR2 YFSETQ come from the germline V gene. This CDR3 reads CASSLEGGRYQETQYF. The DNA of the CDR3 is TGCGCCAGCAGCTTGGAGGGGGGCCGGTACCAAGAGACCCAGTACTTC.